The following is a TCR beta chain sequence with its context. The antigen is not known. The data derive from a study of CD8 T cells in Susac syndrome. Overall study findings and caveats: The study conceded that its TCR sequencing and HLA analysis involved relatively few individuals.

There are 10 residues in the CDR3. V shed 6 bases and J shed 4 bases, with 1 base lying between them. Germline-derived CDR1 and CDR2 are SGHTA and FQGNSA. The authors sequenced TCR beta from blood CD8+ and CD4+ T cells. The multiple sclerosis controls comprised treatment-naive patients whose relapsing-remitting disease was stable or active. TEMRA cells were FACS-enriched, and CD8+ and CD4+ T cells were isolated negatively. With random hexamers, about 0.45 to 1 ug RNA was reverse transcribed. TCRdb reanalysed the immunoSEQ multiplex PCR reads using MiXCR and keeps one entry per CDR3 protein. The repertoire holds about 120,000 distinct CDR3 sequences, with roughly 94% as singletons.

The sample consisted of CD4+ T cells from PBMCs. This sequence originates from a human donor with multiple sclerosis. The chain is built from TRBV7-2 and TRBJ2-1, with D unclear. The CDR3 nucleotides are TGTGCCAGCAGTTACAATGAGCAGTTCTTC. This encodes CASSYNEQFF.